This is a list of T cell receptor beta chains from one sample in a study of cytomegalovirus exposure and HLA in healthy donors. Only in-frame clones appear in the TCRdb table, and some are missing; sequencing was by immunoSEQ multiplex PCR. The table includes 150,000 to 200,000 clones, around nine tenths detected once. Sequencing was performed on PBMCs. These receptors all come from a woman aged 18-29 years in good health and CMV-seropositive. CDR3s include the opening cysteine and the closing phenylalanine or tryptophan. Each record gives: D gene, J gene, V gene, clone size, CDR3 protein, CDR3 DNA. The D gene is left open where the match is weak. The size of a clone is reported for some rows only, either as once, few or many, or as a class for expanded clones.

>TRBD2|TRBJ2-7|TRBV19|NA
CASSMTGGNSYEQYF
TGTGCCAGTAGTATGACGGGAGGAAACTCCTACGAGCAGTACTTC
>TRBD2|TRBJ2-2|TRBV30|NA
CAWTSGSLSAGELFF
TGTGCCTGGACTAGCGGGAGTCTTTCGGCCGGGGAGCTGTTTTTT
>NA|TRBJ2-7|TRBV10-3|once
CAISVGASRPYEQYF
TGTGCCATCAGTGTTGGCGCTAGCAGGCCCTACGAGCAGTACTTC
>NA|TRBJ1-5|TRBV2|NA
CASSGGLNQPQHF
TGTGCCAGCAGCGGGGGTTTAAACCAGCCCCAGCATTTT
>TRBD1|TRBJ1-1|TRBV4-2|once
CASSQEGNRGSTEAFF
TGTGCCAGCAGCCAAGAAGGAAACAGGGGGAGCACTGAAGCTTTCTTT
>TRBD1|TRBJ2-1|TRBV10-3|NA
CAISESGQYNEQFF
TGTGCCATCAGTGAGTCGGGACAGTACAATGAGCAGTTCTTC
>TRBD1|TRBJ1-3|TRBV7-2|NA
CASSLKVRGPPGNTIYF
TGTGCCAGCAGCTTAAAGGTCAGGGGGCCCCCTGGAAACACCATATATTTT
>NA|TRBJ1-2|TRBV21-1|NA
CASSKGGYRRSNYGYTF
TGTGCCAGCAGCAAAGGAGGATACCGACGATCTAACTATGGCTACACCTTC
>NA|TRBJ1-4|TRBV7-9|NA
CASSLVAQTEKLFF
TGTGCCAGCAGCTTAGTGGCACAGACGGAAAAACTGTTTTTT
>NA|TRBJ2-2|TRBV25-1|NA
CASSELSYTGELFF
TGTGCCAGCAGTGAGTTGTCGTACACCGGGGAGCTGTTTTTT
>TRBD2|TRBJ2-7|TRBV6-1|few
CASSERSWTSAYEQYF
TGTGCCAGCAGTGAGCGATCATGGACTAGCGCCTACGAGCAGTACTTC
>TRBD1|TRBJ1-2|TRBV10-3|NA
CAISTQPPFGQVDGYTF
TGTGCCATCAGCACCCAGCCTCCTTTCGGACAGGTGGATGGCTACACCTTC
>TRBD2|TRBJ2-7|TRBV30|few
CAWSTGTSGNYEQYF
TGTGCCTGGAGTACTGGGACTAGCGGAAACTACGAGCAGTACTTC
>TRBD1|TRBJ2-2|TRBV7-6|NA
CASSLAPGQAHTGELFF
TGTGCCAGCAGCTTAGCACCGGGACAGGCTCACACCGGGGAGCTGTTTTTT
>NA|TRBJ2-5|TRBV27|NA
CASSFLGAAGTQYF
TGTGCCAGCAGTTTTTTGGGGGCGGCGGGGACCCAGTACTTC
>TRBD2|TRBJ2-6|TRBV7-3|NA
CASSLTAGNSGANVLTF
TGTGCCAGCAGCTTAACAGCGGGGAACTCTGGGGCCAACGTCCTGACTTTC
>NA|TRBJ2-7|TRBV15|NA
CATSSIYSYEQYF
TGTGCCACCAGCAGTATTTACTCCTACGAGCAGTACTTC
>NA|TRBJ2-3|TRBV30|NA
CAWSRTGAFTDTQYF
TGTGCCTGGAGTCGAACGGGAGCATTCACAGATACGCAGTATTTT
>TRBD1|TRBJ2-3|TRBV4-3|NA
CASSHKGAPTDTQYF
TGCGCCAGCAGCCACAAGGGGGCGCCGACAGATACGCAGTATTTT
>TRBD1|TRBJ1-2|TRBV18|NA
CASSPLMPGQGDYGYTF
TGTGCCAGCTCACCACTTATGCCGGGACAGGGAGACTATGGCTACACCTTC
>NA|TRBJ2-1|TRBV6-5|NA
CASSYFPTRRDNEQFF
TGTGCCAGCAGTTACTTCCCGACTAGGAGGGACAATGAGCAGTTCTTC
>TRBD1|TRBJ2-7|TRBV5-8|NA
CASSFTGVYEQYF
TGTGCCAGCAGTTTCACAGGGGTCTACGAGCAGTACTTC
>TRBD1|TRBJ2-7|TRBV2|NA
CASSGPRDRDYEQYF
TGTGCCAGCAGTGGACCTCGGGACAGGGACTACGAGCAGTACTTC
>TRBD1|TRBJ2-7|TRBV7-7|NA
CASSPTGSNEQYF
TGTGCTAGCAGCCCGACAGGGTCTAACGAGCAGTACTTC
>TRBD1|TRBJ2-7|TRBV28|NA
CASSPGQEYEQYF
TGTGCCAGCAGTCCGGGACAGGAATACGAGCAGTACTTC
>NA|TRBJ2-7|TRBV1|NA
CTSSQAKPSGSLFPSYEQYF
TGCACCAGCAGCCAAGCTAAACCTAGCGGGAGCTTGTTCCCTTCCTACGAGCAGTACTTC
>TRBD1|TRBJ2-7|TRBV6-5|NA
CASRRQGDYEQYF
TGTGCCAGCAGGCGTCAGGGGGACTACGAGCAGTACTTC
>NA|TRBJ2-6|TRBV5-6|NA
CASSLPLGVSGANVLTF
TGTGCCAGCAGCTTGCCATTAGGGGTCTCTGGGGCCAACGTCCTGACTTTC
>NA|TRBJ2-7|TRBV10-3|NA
CAISQVSYEQYF
TGTGCCATCAGTCAGGTTTCCTACGAGCAGTACTTC
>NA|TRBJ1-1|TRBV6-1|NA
CASSALDRNTEAFF
TGTGCCAGCAGTGCATTGGACAGGAACACTGAAGCTTTCTTT
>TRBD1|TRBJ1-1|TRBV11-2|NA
CASTTDRVNTEAFF
TGTGCCAGCACCACGGACAGGGTGAACACTGAAGCTTTCTTT
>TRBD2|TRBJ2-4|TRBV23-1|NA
CASSQLRLAGGWDKNIQYF
TGCGCCAGCAGTCAATTAAGACTAGCGGGAGGGTGGGACAAAAACATTCAGTACTTC
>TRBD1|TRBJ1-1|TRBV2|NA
CASSEKRAGGGSEAFF
TGTGCCAGCAGTGAAAAACGGGCAGGGGGCGGCTCTGAAGCTTTCTTT
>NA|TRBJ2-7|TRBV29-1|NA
CSVAWQGQATTYEQYF
TGCAGCGTTGCTTGGCAGGGCCAAGCCACTACCTACGAGCAGTACTTC
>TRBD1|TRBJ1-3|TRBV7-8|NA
CASSSRIKTGGGGNTIYF
TGTGCCAGCAGCTCCCGAATCAAGACAGGGGGAGGTGGAAACACCATATATTTT
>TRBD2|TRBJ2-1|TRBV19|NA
CASRDRLAGGNEQFF
TGTGCCAGTCGAGACCGGCTAGCGGGAGGCAATGAGCAGTTCTTC
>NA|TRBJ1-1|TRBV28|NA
CASRLQGSTEAFF
TGTGCCAGCAGGCTACAGGGTAGTACTGAAGCTTTCTTT
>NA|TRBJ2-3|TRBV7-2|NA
CASSLEFSRLGTDTQYF
TGTGCCAGCAGCTTAGAGTTCAGCCGACTGGGCACAGATACGCAGTATTTT
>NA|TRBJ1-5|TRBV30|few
CAWSVPPGGPQHF
TGTGCCTGGAGTGTTCCCCCCGGAGGGCCCCAGCATTTT
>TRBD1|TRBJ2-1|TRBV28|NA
CASTTGGGVDEQFF
TGTGCCAGCACTACAGGGGGAGGAGTTGATGAGCAGTTCTTC
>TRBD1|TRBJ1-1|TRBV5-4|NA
CASSSAGTGNTEAFF
TGTGCCAGCAGCTCCGCCGGGACAGGGAACACTGAAGCTTTCTTT